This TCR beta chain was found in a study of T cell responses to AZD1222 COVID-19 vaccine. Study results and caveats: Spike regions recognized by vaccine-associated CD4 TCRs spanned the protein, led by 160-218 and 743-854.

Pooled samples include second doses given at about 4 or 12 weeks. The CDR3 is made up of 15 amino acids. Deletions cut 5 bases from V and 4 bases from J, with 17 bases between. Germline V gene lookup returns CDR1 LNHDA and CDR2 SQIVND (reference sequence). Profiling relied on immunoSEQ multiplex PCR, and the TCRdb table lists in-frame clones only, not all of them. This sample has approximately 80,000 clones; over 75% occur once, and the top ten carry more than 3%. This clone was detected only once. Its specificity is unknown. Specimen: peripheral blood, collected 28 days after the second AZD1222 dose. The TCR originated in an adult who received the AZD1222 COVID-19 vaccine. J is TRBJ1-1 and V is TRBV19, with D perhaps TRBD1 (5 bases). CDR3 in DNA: TGTGCCAGTAGTGGGAGGGGACTTTTTGCCACTGAAGCTTTCTTT. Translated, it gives CASSGRGLFATEAFF.